The 22 T cell receptor beta chains below were found in one sample sequenced in a study of blood T cell repertoires in COVID-19. This table comes from immunoSEQ multiplex PCR, and its TCRdb copy is limited to in-frame clones, with some not included. Among more than 100,000 clones listed, over 65% were seen once. The sample comprised peripheral blood. Source of these receptors: a woman in her 70s with acute or convalescent COVID-19.

The chain employs TRBV7-8 and TRBJ1-2; TRBD1 matches at 9 bases. Germline V CDR1 and CDR2: SGHVS, FQNEAQ. The V gene end was trimmed by 6 bases and the J gene end by 4 bases; junction bases not matched to a gene: 9. The CDR3 runs to 15 residues. CDR3 in amino acids: CASSPQGARVYGYTF. The CDR3 DNA is TGTGCCAGCAGTCCACAGGGGGCAAGGGTCTATGGCTACACCTTC.

V and J are TRBV19 and TRBJ1-6, with D possibly being TRBD1 (5 bases). Germline CDR1 is LNHDA and CDR2 is SQIVND (reference sequence). Trimming pared 8 bases from V and 7 bases from J, leaving 12 bases between. This CDR3 is 13 amino acids long. CDR3 residues: CASGRDSNSPLHF. CDR3 DNA sequence: TGTGCCAGTGGCCGGGACTCAAATTCACCCCTCCACTTT.

This chain joins TRBV30 and TRBJ1-3; 9 positions match TRBD1. The CDR3 loop spans 12 amino acids. CDR1 is GTSNPN and CDR2 is SVGIG in the germline V gene (reference sequence). Unmatched junction bases numbered 3, after V lost 5 bases and J lost 7 bases. The CDR3 spells CAWGGQGNTIYF. CDR3 DNA: TGTGCCTGGGGCGGACAGGGGAACACCATATATTTT.

The V gene is TRBV10-3, the J gene TRBJ1-2; 7 bases align to TRBD1. Germline V CDR1 and CDR2: ENHRY, SYGVKD. This CDR3 spans 15 amino acids. V shed 2 bases and J 2 bases; nucleotides not matched to a gene: 5. CDR3 nucleotide sequence: TGTGCCATCAGTGAGGCCCGGACAGGAAACTATGGCTACACCTTC. Residues: CAISEARTGNYGYTF.

The genes are TRBV5-4 and TRBJ1-2, with D maybe TRBD1 (6 bases). V gave up 1 base and J gave up 1 base, with 11 bases separating them. Germline V gives CDR1 SGHNT, CDR2 YYREEE (reference sequence). The CDR3 has 15 residues. For the CDR3, the DNA is TGTGCCAGCAGCTTGACAGGGTTTGGTAACTATGGCTACACCTTC. Protein sequence: CASSLTGFGNYGYTF.

The chain recombines TRBV6-5 with TRBJ2-7; TRBD1 agrees at 9 bases. Germline V gene sequence: CDR1 MNHEY, CDR2 SVGAGI. The CDR3 has 15 amino acids. V was pared by 2 bases and J by 2 bases, with 4 bases of the junction left unmatched. CDR3 amino acids: CASSYSGTGPYEQYF. The DNA for the CDR3 is TGTGCCAGCAGTTACAGCGGGACAGGGCCCTACGAGCAGTACTTC.

The chain combines TRBV10-2 with TRBJ1-2, with D perhaps TRBD1 (6 bases). The CDR3 totals 13 residues. V lost 3 bases to trimming and J lost 5 bases, with 10 bases between them. The V gene's germline CDR1 is WSHSY and CDR2 SAAADI. CDR3 in amino acids: CASSDRGKYGYTF. CDR3 DNA sequence: TGCGCCAGCAGTGACAGGGGAAAATATGGCTACACCTTC.

Regarding this clone: This same CDR3 is encoded by further DNA sequences in the sample. The CDR3 DNA is TGTGCCAGCAGTCTGGGACAGAAGAATTCACCCCTCCACTTT. Its protein product is CASSLGQKNSPLHF. The chain couples TRBV27 to TRBJ1-6, with TRBD1 matching 7 bases. The V segment lost 5 bases and the J segment 7 bases; nucleotides outside the gene matches: 5. The CDR3 runs 14 residues. Germline CDR1 and CDR2: MNHEY and SMNVEV (reference sequence).

J is TRBJ2-1 and V is TRBV5-4; TRBD2 matches at 13 bases. Germline values: CDR1 SGHNT, CDR2 YYREEE (reference sequence). Trimming cost V 4 bases and J 8 bases; bases outside gene matches: 6. The CDR3 is 15 residues long. CDR3 residues: CASSLTSGGRDEQFF. CDR3 in DNA: TGTGCCAGCAGCCTGACTAGCGGGGGGCGCGATGAGCAGTTCTTC.

The chain recombines TRBV12-3 or TRBV12-4 with TRBJ1-1; D is unclear. V lost 6 bases to trimming and J lost 8 bases, with 10 bases between them. The CDR3 has 11 amino acids. CDR3 DNA: TGTGCCAGCAGCCTAAAATCCGAAGCTTTCTTT. Amino acid sequence: CASSLKSEAFF.

This rearrangement joins TRBV5-1 to TRBJ1-2; 9 bases align to TRBD1. Germline values: CDR1 SGHRS, CDR2 YFSETQ. The trim removed 0 bases at V and 3 bases at J, leaving 3 bases unmatched. The CDR3 runs to 15 residues. CDR3 sequence reads: CASSLGQGEYYGYTF. The CDR3 region has the DNA TGCGCCAGCAGCTTGGGACAGGGGGAATACTATGGCTACACCTTC.

V gene TRBV5-5 combines with J gene TRBJ1-1, with TRBD1 identical over 8 bases. V lost 1 base, J lost 0 bases, and 5 bases stayed unmatched. Per germline, CDR1 SGHKS and CDR2 YYEKEE (reference sequence). This CDR3 has 16 residues. CDR3 protein: CASSLTMTGVNTEAFF. CDR3 nucleotide sequence: TGTGCCAGCAGCTTGACGATGACAGGGGTGAACACTGAAGCTTTCTTT.

Only one count was recorded for this clone. This rearrangement joins TRBV4-3 to TRBJ1-3, with TRBD1 as a possible D gene (5 bases). This CDR3 is 17 amino acids long. Trimming removed 0 bases at V and 0 bases at J, with 12 bases between. The germline gives CDR1 LGHNA, CDR2 YSLEER. The CDR3 here is CASSQDPLGGSGNTIYF. CDR3 coding DNA: TGCGCCAGCAGCCAAGATCCATTGGGGGGCTCTGGAAACACCATATATTTT.

The chain is built from TRBV12-3 or TRBV12-4 and TRBJ1-2, with D maybe TRBD1 (5 bases). There are 12 residues in the CDR3. V shed 3 bases and J shed 8 bases, with 10 bases lying between them. Here the CDR3 reads CASSLAGHGYTF. The CDR3 region has the DNA TGTGCCAGCAGTTTGGCAGGGCACGGCTACACCTTC.

The rearrangement links TRBV4-1 to TRBJ2-1; maybe TRBD2 (6 bases). Trimming shortened V by 2 bases and J by 4 bases, and 12 bases separated the two germline ends. CDR3 size: 15 residues. Germline V gives CDR1 MGHRA, CDR2 YSYEKL. The CDR3 here is CASSQPRAGYNEQFF. The CDR3 DNA reads TGCGCCAGCAGCCAACCCCGGGCGGGGTACAATGAGCAGTTCTTC.

The rearrangement links TRBV9 to TRBJ1-1; no reliable D call. The germline V and J ends were trimmed by 1 base and 0 bases, with 7 bases remaining between them. The CDR3 length is 14 residues. Germline lookup yields CDR1 SGDLS and CDR2 YYNGEE. The CDR3: CASSVQEMNTEAFF. The CDR3 DNA sequence: TGTGCCAGCAGCGTACAGGAAATGAACACTGAAGCTTTCTTT.

This clone was counted once. The chain uses TRBV7-6 and TRBJ2-3, with TRBD1 identical over 8 bases. Germline lookup yields CDR1 SGHVS and CDR2 FNYEAQ. The J segment lost 1 base and the V segment lost 5 bases, leaving 11 bases of the junction unmatched. CDR3 length: 17 residues. As DNA, the CDR3 is TGTGCCAGCAGCACCGGGACAGGCCAGGGAGGCACAGATACGCAGTATTTT. This codes for CASSTGTGQGGTDTQYF.

V usage is TRBV4-2 and J usage is TRBJ1-1; no clear D. Between the trimmed V and J ends, which lost 9 bases and 2 bases, there was a span of 13 bases. CDR3 length equals 13 residues. Looked up from germline, CDR1 is LGHNA and CDR2 is YNFKEQ. The CDR3 here is CASRDLPNTEAFF. The CDR3 DNA sequence: TGTGCCAGTCGAGATTTGCCTAACACTGAAGCTTTCTTT.

The chain combines TRBV5-1 with TRBJ1-2, with 7 bases aligning to TRBD1. Germline CDR1 SGHRS, CDR2 YFSETQ. The CDR3 totals 16 residues. Trimming took 4 bases from V and 6 from J; bases not matched to a gene: 15. The CDR3 sequence: CASSPNTGDGIHGYTF. The CDR3 nucleotides read TGCGCCAGCAGCCCGAACACAGGGGATGGTATTCATGGCTACACCTTC. The full variable domain, rest sourced from reference TRBV5-1 and TRBJ1-2, is KAGVTQTPRYLIKTRGQQVTLSCSPISGHRSVSWYQQTPGQGLQFLFEYFSETQRNKGNFPGRFSGRQFSNSRSEMNVSTLELGDSALYLCASSPNTGDGIHGYTFGSGTRLTVV.

The CDR3 region is CASSIDSYGYTF. DNA of the CDR3: TGTGCCAGCAGTATAGACAGCTATGGCTACACCTTC. This chain connects TRBV6-5 to TRBJ1-2; the D gene is possibly TRBD1 (5 bases). V lost 5 bases and J 4 bases, leaving 8 bases between the germline ends. The CDR3 is made up of 12 amino acids. The V gene's germline CDR1 is MNHEY and CDR2 SVGAGI.

This clone was counted once. This rearrangement joins TRBV6-6 to TRBJ1-2, with a possible D match to TRBD1 (5 bases). The germline V gene has CDR1 MNHNY and CDR2 SVGAGI (reference sequence). The germline V and J ends were trimmed by 6 bases and 6 bases, with 14 bases remaining between them. This CDR3 comprises 13 residues. The DNA for the CDR3 is TGTGCCAGCAGCCTGCGGGGGAACAATGGCTACACCTTC. This sequence encodes CASSLRGNNGYTF.

The CDR3 DNA reads TGTGCCAGCAGCCCCAGTCTCCGGGGACAAGAGACCCAGTACTTC. Protein: CASSPSLRGQETQYF. This rearrangement joins TRBV7-9 to TRBJ2-5; TRBD2 is a possible D gene (5 bases). Germline V gives CDR1 SEHNR, CDR2 FQNEAQ (reference sequence). V lost 5 bases to trimming and J lost 2 bases, with 15 bases between them. The CDR3 has 15 residues. Filled out from reference TRBV7-9 and TRBJ2-5, the complete variable domain reads DTGVSQNPRHKITKRGQNVTFRCDPISEHNRLYWYRQTLGQGPEFLTYFQNEAQLEKSRLLSDRFSAERPKGSFSTLEIQRTEQGDSAMYLCASSPSLRGQETQYFGPGTRLLVL.